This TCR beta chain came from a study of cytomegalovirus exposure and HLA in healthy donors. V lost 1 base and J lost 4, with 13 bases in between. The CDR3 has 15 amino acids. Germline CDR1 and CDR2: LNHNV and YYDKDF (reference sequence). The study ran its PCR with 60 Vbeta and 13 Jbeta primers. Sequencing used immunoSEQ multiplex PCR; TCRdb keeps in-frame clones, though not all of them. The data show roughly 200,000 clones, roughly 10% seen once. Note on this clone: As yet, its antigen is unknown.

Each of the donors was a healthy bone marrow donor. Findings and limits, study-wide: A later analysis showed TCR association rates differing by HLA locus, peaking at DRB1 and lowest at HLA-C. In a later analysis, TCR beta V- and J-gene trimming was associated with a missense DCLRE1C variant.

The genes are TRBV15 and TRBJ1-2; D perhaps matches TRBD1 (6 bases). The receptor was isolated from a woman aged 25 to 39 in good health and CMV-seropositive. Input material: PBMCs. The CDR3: CATSRGTGPPYGYTF. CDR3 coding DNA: TGTGCCACCAGCAGAGGAACAGGGCCCCCCTATGGCTACACCTTC.